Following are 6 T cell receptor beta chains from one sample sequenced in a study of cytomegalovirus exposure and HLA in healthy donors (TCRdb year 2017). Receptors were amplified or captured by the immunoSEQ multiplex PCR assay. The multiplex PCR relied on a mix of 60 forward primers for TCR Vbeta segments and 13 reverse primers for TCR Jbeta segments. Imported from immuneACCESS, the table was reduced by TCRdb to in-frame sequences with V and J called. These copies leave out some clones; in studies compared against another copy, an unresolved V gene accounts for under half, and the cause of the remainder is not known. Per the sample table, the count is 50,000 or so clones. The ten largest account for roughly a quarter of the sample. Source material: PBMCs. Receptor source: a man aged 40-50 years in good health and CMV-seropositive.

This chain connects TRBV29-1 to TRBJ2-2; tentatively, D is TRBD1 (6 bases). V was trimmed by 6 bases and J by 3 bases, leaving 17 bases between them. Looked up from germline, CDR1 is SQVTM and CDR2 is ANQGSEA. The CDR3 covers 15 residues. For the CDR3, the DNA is TGCAGCGTGGTGGACAGTACGGTGGACACCGGGGAGCTGTTTTTT. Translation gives CSVVDSTVDTGELFF.

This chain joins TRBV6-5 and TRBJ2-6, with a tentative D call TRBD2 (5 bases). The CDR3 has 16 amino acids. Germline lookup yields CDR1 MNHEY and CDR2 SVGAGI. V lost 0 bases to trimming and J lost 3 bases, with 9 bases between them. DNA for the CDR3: TGTGCCAGCAGTTACTCGACCCGGGGTGGGGCCAACGTCCTGACTTTC. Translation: CASSYSTRGGANVLTF.

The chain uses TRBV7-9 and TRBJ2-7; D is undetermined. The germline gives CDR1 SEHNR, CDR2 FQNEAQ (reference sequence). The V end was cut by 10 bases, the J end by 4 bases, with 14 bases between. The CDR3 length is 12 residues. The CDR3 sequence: CANRLGQYEQYF. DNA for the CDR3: TGTGCCAACAGATTAGGGCAATACGAGCAGTACTTC.

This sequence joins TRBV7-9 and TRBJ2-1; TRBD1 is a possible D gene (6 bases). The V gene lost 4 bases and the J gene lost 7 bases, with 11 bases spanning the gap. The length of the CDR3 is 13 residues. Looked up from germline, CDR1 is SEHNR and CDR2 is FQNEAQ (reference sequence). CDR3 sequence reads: CASSYLQGNEQFF. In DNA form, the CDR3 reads TGTGCCAGCAGCTATTTACAGGGAAATGAGCAGTTCTTC.

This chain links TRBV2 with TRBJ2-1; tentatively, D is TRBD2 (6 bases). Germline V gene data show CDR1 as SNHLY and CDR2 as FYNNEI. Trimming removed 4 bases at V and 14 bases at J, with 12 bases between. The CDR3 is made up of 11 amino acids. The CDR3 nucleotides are TGTGCCAGCAGTGGGGACTTCGTGAAGTTCTTC. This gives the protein CASSGDFVKFF.

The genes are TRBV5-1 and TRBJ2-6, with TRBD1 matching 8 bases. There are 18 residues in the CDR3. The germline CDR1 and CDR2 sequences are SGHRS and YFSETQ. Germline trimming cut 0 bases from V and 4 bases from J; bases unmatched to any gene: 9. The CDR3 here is CASSLDSQGASGANVLTF. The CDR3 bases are TGCGCCAGCAGCTTGGATAGTCAGGGGGCATCAGGGGCCAACGTCCTGACTTTC.